The 30 T cell receptor beta chains given below trace back to one sample, sequenced in a study of shared clonotypes between healthy human individuals. Sequencing was performed with immunoSEQ multiplex PCR; in TCRdb, only in-frame clones are kept and a portion is missing. The data contain around 510,000 clones, about 96% of them singletons. Sequencing input: naive CD4+ T cells sorted from blood. Documented subset: CD45RA+ positively selected. The receptor set was obtained from a woman aged 25-40 years in good health.

This chain connects TRBV7-3 to TRBJ2-3, with TRBD1 as a possible D gene (5 bases). CDR1 is SGHTA, CDR2 FQGTGA, per germline. The CDR3 spans 15 residues. Between the trimmed V and J ends, which lost 5 bases and 0 bases, there was a span of 12 bases. The chain's CDR3 is CASSLRTTSTDTQYF. The CDR3 bases are TGTGCCAGCAGCCTTCGGACAACTAGCACAGATACGCAGTATTTT. The full variable domain, its missing parts supplied by reference TRBV7-3 and TRBJ2-3, is GAGVSQTPSNKVTEKGKYVELRCDPISGHTALYWYRQSLGQGPEFLIYFQGTGAADDSGLPNDRFFAVRPEGSVSTLKIQRTERGDSAVYLCASSLRTTSTDTQYFGPGTRLTVL.

The count of this clone is one. The V call is TRBV6-5, the J call TRBJ1-2; 7 bases fit TRBD1. The CDR3 runs 16 residues. Germline CDR1 and CDR2: MNHEY and SVGAGI. V lost 1 base to trimming and J lost 0 bases; unmatched junction nucleotides: 5. The CDR3 DNA reads TGTGCCAGCAGTTACTTTGGACAGGAAGCTAACTATGGCTACACCTTC. Amino acid sequence: CASSYFGQEANYGYTF.

The V call is TRBV7-6, the J call TRBJ2-5, with D tentatively TRBD1 or TRBD2 (7 bases each). CDR3 length equals 16 residues. CDR1 is SGHVS, CDR2 FNYEAQ, per germline. Deletions cut 1 base from V and 3 bases from J, with 15 bases between. CDR3 sequence reads: CASSLGYRGGEETQYF. The CDR3 DNA reads as TGTGCCAGCAGCTTAGGGTACAGGGGAGGGGAAGAGACCCAGTACTTC.

Only one count was recorded for this clone. The gene calls are TRBV4-1 and TRBJ1-1, with D possibly being TRBD1 (5 bases). The CDR3 is made up of 16 amino acids. CDR1 is MGHRA, CDR2 YSYEKL, per germline. Trimming removed 3 bases from V and 8 bases from J, with 22 bases in between. The CDR3 bases are TGCGCCAGCAGCCATGCAATGGCAACGGGGGGATTCGAAGCTTTCTTT. Protein sequence: CASSHAMATGGFEAFF.

The rearrangement links TRBV5-4 to TRBJ1-1; no definite D call. The CDR3 extends over 15 amino acids. The germline V gene encodes CDR1 SGHNT and CDR2 YYREEE (reference sequence). The V gene lost 0 bases and the J gene lost 1 base, with 10 bases spanning the gap. The CDR3 nucleotides read TGTGCCAGCAGCTTGGCCCTCGGCGGGAACACTGAAGCTTTCTTT. This encodes CASSLALGGNTEAFF.

The V and J genes are TRBV11-2 and TRBJ2-5; the match to TRBD2 covers 9 bases. Germline CDR1 is SGHAT and CDR2 is FQNNGV. The CDR3 spans 16 residues. The V and J ends lost 4 bases and 5 bases, in that order; junction bases with no gene match: 11. The CDR3 reads CASSYTISGSWETQYF. In nucleotides, the CDR3 is TGTGCCAGCAGCTATACTATTAGCGGGAGTTGGGAGACCCAGTACTTC.

The chain uses TRBV7-9 and TRBJ1-1; no firm D call. Germline-derived CDR1 and CDR2 are SEHNR and FQNEAQ (reference sequence). V lost 1 base and J 4 bases, leaving 13 bases between the germline ends. The CDR3 is made up of 15 amino acids. CDR3 sequence (DNA): TGTGCCAGCAGCTTAGAAGAGGGATCAGGCACTGAAGCTTTCTTT. This codes for CASSLEEGSGTEAFF.

The CDR3 DNA follows: TGTGCCAGCAGCTTCGGCGGGAGGGAAACCTACGAGCAGTACTTC. Amino acids: CASSFGGRETYEQYF. The chain joins TRBV5-4 to TRBJ2-5, with TRBD2 matching over 9 bases. The end of the DNA aligns better with TRBJ2-7, so the J call may be wrong. The CDR3 totals 15 residues. Germline lookup yields CDR1 SGHNT and CDR2 YYREEE (reference sequence).

The chain employs TRBV6-5 and TRBJ2-7; tentative D call: TRBD2 (5 bases). V was trimmed by 2 bases and J by 0 bases, leaving 11 bases between them. The CDR3 length is 15 residues. The germline V gene encodes CDR1 MNHEY and CDR2 SVGAGI. The CDR3 here is CASSYETEASYEQYF. Here the CDR3 DNA reads TGTGCCAGCAGTTACGAGACGGAGGCCTCCTACGAGCAGTACTTC.

The V gene is TRBV6-4, the J gene TRBJ1-1; D is ambiguous. Germline assignment: CDR1 MRHNA and CDR2 SNTAGT. This CDR3 comprises 13 residues. Between the trimmed V and J ends, which lost 2 bases and 4 bases, there was a span of 8 bases. CDR3 bases: TGTGCCAGCAGTGACCAGGTGTCCACTGAAGCTTTCTTT. It translates to CASSDQVSTEAFF.

The rearrangement uses TRBV7-6 and TRBJ1-1; D not certain. Looked up from germline, CDR1 is SGHVS and CDR2 is FNYEAQ. The CDR3 is 14 residues long. Trimming shortened V by 5 bases and J by 4 bases, and 14 bases separated the two germline ends. CDR3 residues: CASSQQSESTEAFF. CDR3 DNA: TGTGCCAGCAGCCAGCAGAGTGAGTCCACTGAAGCTTTCTTT. Variable domain in full (rest from reference TRBV7-6 and TRBJ1-1): GAGVSQSPRYKVTKRGQDVALRCDPISGHVSLYWYRQALGQGPEFLTYFNYEAQQDKSGLPNDRFSAERPEGSISTLTIQRTEQRDSAMYRCASSQQSESTEAFFGQGTRLTVV.

This rearrangement joins TRBV9 to TRBJ2-1; 11 bases align to TRBD2. V lost 6 bases and J lost 4; bases outside the gene matches: 6. Germline assignment: CDR1 SGDLS and CDR2 YYNGEE. CDR3 size: 15 residues. The CDR3 sequence: CASNPTSGSYNEQFF. In nucleotides, the CDR3 is TGTGCCAGCAACCCAACTAGCGGGAGTTACAATGAGCAGTTCTTC.

This chain uses TRBV7-9 with TRBJ2-3; no firm D call. The CDR3 covers 15 residues. The ends were cut back, 1 base at V and 14 bases at J, with 22 bases in the middle. Germline assignment: CDR1 SEHNR and CDR2 FQNEAQ (reference sequence). The CDR3, as DNA: TGTGCCAGCAGCTTAGAGCTTTCAGGATCAACCATAAGGTATTTT. Translation gives CASSLELSGSTIRYF.

This chain links TRBV27 with TRBJ2-3, with TRBD1 matching 10 bases. The CDR3 contains 13 residues. From germline, CDR1 is MNHEY and CDR2 SMNVEV (reference sequence). Trimming cost V 6 bases and J 8 bases; bases outside gene matches: 5. This CDR3 reads CASSRTGGGTQYF. The DNA for the CDR3 is TGTGCCAGCAGCCGGACAGGGGGTGGTACGCAGTATTTT.

The chain joins TRBV6-5 to TRBJ2-2; possibly TRBD1 for D (6 bases). The V end was cut by 5 bases, the J end by 3 bases, with 10 bases between. The CDR3 spans 14 residues. CDR1 is MNHEY and CDR2 is SVGAGI in the germline V gene. CDR3 bases: TGTGCCAGCAGTACCGGACAGTACACCGGGGAGCTGTTTTTT. Residues: CASSTGQYTGELFF.

The DNA of the CDR3 is TGTGCCAGCAGCAGCCAAAAGGGTAGGGCGAGGAACGAGCAGTACTTC. Protein: CASSSQKGRARNEQYF. The rearrangement links TRBV5-4 to TRBJ2-7, with D unresolved. The CDR3 extends over 16 amino acids. V dropped 4 bases and J dropped 5 bases, with 22 bases sitting between them. CDR1 is SGHNT and CDR2 is YYREEE in the germline V gene (reference sequence).

J is TRBJ2-5 and V is TRBV18, with 8 bases matching TRBD1. Germline CDR1 and CDR2: KGHSH and LQKENI. After removal of 2 bases from V and 4 bases from J, the junction contained 6 bases not matched to a gene. The CDR3 spans 15 residues. CDR3 residues: CASSPRQGSGETQYF. In nucleotides, the CDR3 is TGTGCCAGCTCACCAAGACAGGGGAGCGGAGAGACCCAGTACTTC.

The chain recombines TRBV7-2 with TRBJ1-3; D possibly corresponds to TRBD1 (5 bases). The germline gives CDR1 SGHTA, CDR2 FQGNSA. V lost 2 bases, J lost 0 bases, and 17 bases lay in between. The CDR3 totals 18 residues. The CDR3 spells CASSLRAVGPISGNTIYF. The CDR3 DNA sequence: TGTGCCAGCAGCTTACGGGCGGTGGGACCGATCTCTGGAAACACCATATATTTT.

V gene TRBV5-1 combines with J gene TRBJ2-7, with 11 bases identical to TRBD2. The trim removed 4 bases at V and 7 bases at J, leaving 16 bases unmatched. Germline V CDR1 and CDR2: SGHRS, YFSETQ. CDR3 length: 17 residues. The CDR3 DNA reads as TGCGCCAGCAGCCCGGAGGGTCCGGGACTAGCGGCGCGGGAGCAGTACTTC. Its translation: CASSPEGPGLAAREQYF.

The rearrangement uses TRBV21-1 and TRBJ2-2; TRBD1, the table's D call, was not compared with the DNA. TRBV21-1 is described as a pseudogene. CDR3 length equals 16 residues. DNA for the CDR3: TGTGCCAGCAGGCAGGGGGGTCCACGAAAGACCGGGGAGCTGTTTTTT. Its protein is CASRQGGPRKTGELFF.

The rearrangement links TRBV5-5 to TRBJ2-2; D gene unclear. In germline, CDR1 is SGHKS, CDR2 YYEKEE (reference sequence). The CDR3 is made up of 12 amino acids. V lost 6 bases and J 8 bases, leaving 11 bases between the germline ends. CDR3: CASMAPPGELFF. The CDR3 nucleotides read TGTGCCAGCATGGCCCCCCCGGGGGAGCTGTTTTTT. The full variable domain, in which reference TRBV5-5 and TRBJ2-2 provide the parts outside the CDR3, is DAGVTQSPTHLIKTRGQQVTLRCSPISGHKSVSWYQQVLGQGPQFIFQYYEKEERGRGNFPDRFSARQFPNYSSELNVNALLLGDSALYLCASMAPPGELFFGEGSRLTVL.

The chain recombines TRBV5-1 with TRBJ1-4; no reliable D call. V lost 0 bases and J 8 bases, leaving 11 bases between the germline ends. Germline CDR1 reads SGHRS; CDR2 reads YFSETQ. The CDR3 loop spans 14 amino acids. CDR3: CASSLGTGQEKLFF. DNA of the CDR3: TGCGCCAGCAGCTTGGGTACGGGCCAAGAAAAACTGTTTTTT.

The J gene is TRBJ2-5, the V gene TRBV27; 9 nucleotides line up with TRBD2. V lost 2 bases, J lost 0 bases, and 4 bases stayed unmatched. CDR1 and CDR2 from the germline V gene are MNHEY and SMNVEV (reference sequence). CDR3 length: 16 amino acids. The CDR3 DNA is TGTGCCAGCAGTTTAACTGCGGGAGGGTACCAAGAGACCCAGTACTTC. Translated: CASSLTAGGYQETQYF.

The V and J genes are TRBV19 and TRBJ1-2; D not resolved. The germline CDR1 and CDR2 sequences are LNHDA and SQIVND (reference sequence). This CDR3 spans 9 amino acids. The V end was cut by 8 bases, the J end by 7 bases, with 5 bases between. CDR3 DNA sequence: TGTGCCAGTGGACGTGGCTACACCTTC. This sequence encodes CASGRGYTF.

The gene calls are TRBV2 and TRBJ2-1, with 10 bases fitting TRBD1. Germline CDR1 reads SNHLY; CDR2 reads FYNNEI. The CDR3 has 13 residues. Trimming cost V 6 bases and J 6 bases; bases outside gene matches: 2. CDR3 residues: CASRGDRGNEQFF. Here the CDR3 DNA reads TGTGCCAGCAGAGGGGACAGGGGCAATGAGCAGTTCTTC.

A single count supports this clone. The rearrangement uses TRBV5-4 and TRBJ1-2, with D perhaps TRBD1 (5 bases). V was cut by 4 bases and J by 4 bases, with 20 bases left in between. This CDR3 comprises 16 residues. Germline V CDR1 and CDR2: SGHNT, YYREEE (reference sequence). This CDR3 is CASSPLFGREAYGYTF. CDR3 bases: TGTGCCAGCAGCCCACTTTTTGGCAGGGAAGCCTATGGCTACACCTTC.

This clone was observed once. The V call is TRBV5-1, the J call TRBJ2-7, with no clear D. CDR1 and CDR2 from the germline V gene are SGHRS and YFSETQ. This CDR3 region has 12 residues. The V end was cut by 0 bases, the J end by 3 bases, with 4 bases between. CDR3 DNA sequence: TGCGCCAGCAGCTTGGACTACTACGAGCAGTACTTC. Its protein product is CASSLDYYEQYF.

J is TRBJ2-7 and V is TRBV4-1, with 8 nucleotides matching TRBD1. The CDR3 runs 16 residues. Trimming removed 1 base from V and 1 base from J; junction bases left unmatched: 6. Germline V gene data show CDR1 as MGHRA and CDR2 as YSYEKL. CDR3 DNA sequence: TGCGCCAGCAGCCAAGGGACAGGGTTTCTTTCCTACGAGCAGTACTTC. This sequence encodes CASSQGTGFLSYEQYF.

V gene TRBV5-1 combines with J gene TRBJ2-6; TRBD1 matches 7 bases. Unmatched junction bases numbered 8, after V lost 4 bases and J lost 4 bases. The germline CDR1 and CDR2 sequences are SGHRS and YFSETQ. The length of the CDR3 is 16 residues. The CDR3 nucleotides are TGCGCCAGCAGCCCTAATACAGGGGCCGGGGCCAACGTCCTGACTTTC. Its translation is CASSPNTGAGANVLTF.

The rearrangement links TRBV6-5 to TRBJ2-2; D is perhaps TRBD1 (8 bases). Germline CDR1 is MNHEY and CDR2 is SVGAGI. The CDR3 length is 15 residues. Trimming took 6 bases from V and 3 from J, leaving 14 bases between them. CDR3 coding DNA: TGTGCCAGCAGCCGGACAGGGAGGGACACCGGGGAGCTGTTTTTT. It encodes CASSRTGRDTGELFF.